This TCR beta chain was identified during a study of blood T cell repertoires in COVID-19. Across the study: COVID-19 samples collected from the United States, Italy and Spain covered acute and convalescent phases.

V lost 0 bases and J 1 base, leaving 7 bases between the germline ends. The CDR3 runs to 14 residues. Germline V gives CDR1 SGHAT, CDR2 FQNNGV. In the original processing: Counts of nucleated cells, estimated from reference gene primer amplification, were obtained. The table came from immunoSEQ multiplex PCR; TCRdb's copy has only in-frame clones and leaves some out. V and J calls and clone size follow that table, whereas D and trimming were derived from the DNA. This table holds 15,000 to 20,000 clones, 70% to 90% found once. The TCR comes from a human donor in a cohort sampled during active COVID-19. This sequence joins TRBV11-2 and TRBJ2-7; no firm D call. The sequencing input was peripheral blood. The CDR3 reads CASSLEIGSYEQYF. CDR3 nucleotides: TGTGCCAGCAGCTTAGAAATCGGGTCCTACGAGCAGTACTTC.